This TCR beta chain was captured in a study of control samples from healthy donors and cancer patients. This CDR3 comprises 16 residues. Per the germline V gene, CDR1 is MNHEY and CDR2 is SVGEGT. Trimming at V came to 2 bases and at J to 8 bases, leaving 11 bases not matched to a gene. TCRdb's table, derived via immunoSEQ multiplex PCR, lists solely in-frame clones and lacks some. Of under 70,000 clones listed, nearly 90% are singletons. The sequencing input was blood. The source is a man aged 50-60 years in good health. The chain joins TRBV6-2 or TRBV6-3 to TRBJ2-1, with 8 nucleotides matching TRBD2. CDR3 sequence (DNA): TGTGCCAGCAGTTACAGCCAAGCGGGGGCCAGAGATGAGCAGTTCTTC. Translation: CASSYSQAGARDEQFF.